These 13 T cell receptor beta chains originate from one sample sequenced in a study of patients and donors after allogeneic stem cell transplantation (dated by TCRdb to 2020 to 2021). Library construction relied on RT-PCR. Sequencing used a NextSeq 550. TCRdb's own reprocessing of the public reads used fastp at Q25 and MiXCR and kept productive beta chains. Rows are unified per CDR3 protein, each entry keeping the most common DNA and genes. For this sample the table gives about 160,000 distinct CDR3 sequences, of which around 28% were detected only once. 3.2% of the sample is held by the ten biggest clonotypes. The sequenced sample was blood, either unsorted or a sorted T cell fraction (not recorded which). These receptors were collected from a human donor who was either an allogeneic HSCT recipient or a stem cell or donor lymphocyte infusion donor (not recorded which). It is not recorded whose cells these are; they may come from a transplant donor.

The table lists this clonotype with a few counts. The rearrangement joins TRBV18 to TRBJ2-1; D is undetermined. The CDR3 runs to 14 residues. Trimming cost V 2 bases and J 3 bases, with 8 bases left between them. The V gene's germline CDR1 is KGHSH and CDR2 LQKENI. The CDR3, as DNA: TGTGCCAGCTCACCAGGCGGAGACTACAATGAGCAGTTCTTC. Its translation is CASSPGGDYNEQFF.

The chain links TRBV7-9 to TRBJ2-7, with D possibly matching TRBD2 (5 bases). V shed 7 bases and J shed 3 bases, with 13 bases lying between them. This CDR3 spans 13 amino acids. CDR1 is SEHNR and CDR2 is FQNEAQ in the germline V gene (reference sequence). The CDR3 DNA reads TGTGCCAGCACGATTTCGGGATTCTACGAGCAGTACTTC. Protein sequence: CASTISGFYEQYF.

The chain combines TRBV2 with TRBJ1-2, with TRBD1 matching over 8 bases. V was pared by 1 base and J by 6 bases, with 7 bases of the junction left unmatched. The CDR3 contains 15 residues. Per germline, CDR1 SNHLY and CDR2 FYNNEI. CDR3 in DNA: TGTGCCAGCAGTGAAGGATTCAGGGGGCAGGATGGCTACACCTTC. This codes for CASSEGFRGQDGYTF.

The CDR3 loop reads CAISPYKADYEQYF. For the CDR3, the DNA is TGTGCCATCAGCCCCTACAAGGCGGACTACGAGCAGTACTTC. The chain couples TRBV10-3 to TRBJ2-7, with D hard to call. The CDR3 spans 14 residues. The germline CDR1 and CDR2 sequences are ENHRY and SYGVKD. V was clipped by 6 bases and J by 3 bases, with 15 bases between them.

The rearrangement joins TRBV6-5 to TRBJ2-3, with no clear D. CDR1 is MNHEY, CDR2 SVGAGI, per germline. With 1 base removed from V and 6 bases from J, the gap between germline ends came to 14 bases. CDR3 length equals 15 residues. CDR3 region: CASSYFLGPEDTQYF. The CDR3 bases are TGTGCCAGCAGTTACTTCCTCGGACCGGAGGATACGCAGTATTTT.

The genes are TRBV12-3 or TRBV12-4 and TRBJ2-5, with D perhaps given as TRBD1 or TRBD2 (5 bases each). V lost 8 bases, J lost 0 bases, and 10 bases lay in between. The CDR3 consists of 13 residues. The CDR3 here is CASGTYNQETQYF. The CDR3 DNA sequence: TGTGCCAGCGGGACGTACAACCAAGAGACCCAGTACTTC.

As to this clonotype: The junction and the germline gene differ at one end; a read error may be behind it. The CDR3 DNA reads as TGCAGTGCTAGAGATCTCGGGCAGGGACTCGTTTTT. It yields the protein CSARDLGQGLVF. The genes are TRBV20-1 and TRBJ1-4, with TRBD1 as a possible D gene (5 bases). The CDR3 is 12 amino acids. Germline V lookup: CDR1 DFQATT, CDR2 SNEGSKA (reference sequence).

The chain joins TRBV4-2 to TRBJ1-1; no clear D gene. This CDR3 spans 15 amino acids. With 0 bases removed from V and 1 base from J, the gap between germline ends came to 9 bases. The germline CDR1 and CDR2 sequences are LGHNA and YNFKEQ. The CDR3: CASSQDGHSNTEAFF. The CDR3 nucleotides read TGTGCCAGCAGCCAAGACGGCCACTCGAACACTGAAGCTTTCTTT.

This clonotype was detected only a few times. The DNA for the CDR3 is TGCAGTGCTAGAGATTACGGCTACGAGCAGTACTTC. Translating gives CSARDYGYEQYF. This sequence joins TRBV20-1 and TRBJ2-7, with D unclear. Germline V lookup: CDR1 DFQATT, CDR2 SNEGSKA (reference sequence). This CDR3 comprises 12 residues. V shed 0 bases and J shed 3 bases, with 6 bases lying between them.

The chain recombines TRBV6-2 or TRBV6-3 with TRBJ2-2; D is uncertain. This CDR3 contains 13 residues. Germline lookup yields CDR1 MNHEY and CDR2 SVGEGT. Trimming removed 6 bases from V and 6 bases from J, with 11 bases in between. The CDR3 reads CASSTPIAGELFF. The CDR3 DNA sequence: TGTGCCAGCAGCACCCCTATCGCCGGGGAGCTGTTTTTT.

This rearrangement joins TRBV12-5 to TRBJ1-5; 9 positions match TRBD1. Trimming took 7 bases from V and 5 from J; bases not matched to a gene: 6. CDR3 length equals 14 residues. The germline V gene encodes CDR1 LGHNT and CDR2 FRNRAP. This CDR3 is CASDRGPIDQPQHF. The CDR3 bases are TGTGCTAGTGACAGGGGGCCTATAGATCAGCCCCAGCATTTT.

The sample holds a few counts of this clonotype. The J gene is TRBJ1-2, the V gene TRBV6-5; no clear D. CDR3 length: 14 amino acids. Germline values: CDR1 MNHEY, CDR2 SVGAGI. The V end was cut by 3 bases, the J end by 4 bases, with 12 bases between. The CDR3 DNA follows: TGTGCCAGCAGTTATGGAGGAACTAGCTATGGCTACACCTTC. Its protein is CASSYGGTSYGYTF.

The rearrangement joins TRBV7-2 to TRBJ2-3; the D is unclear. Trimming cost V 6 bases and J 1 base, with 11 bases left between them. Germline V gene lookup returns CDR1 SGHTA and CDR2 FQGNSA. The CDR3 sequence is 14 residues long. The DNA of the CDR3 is TGTGCCAGCAGGTTATCGGGTGGCACAGATACGCAGTATTTT. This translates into CASRLSGGTDTQYF.